This TCR beta chain was sequenced in a study of tumour-infiltrating T cells in Burkitt lymphoma. Sequencing was performed with immunoSEQ multiplex PCR; in TCRdb, only in-frame clones are kept and a portion is missing. The profile shows several thousand clones, 14% of them singletons. Germline CDR1 reads MNHEY; CDR2 reads SMNVEV (reference sequence). CDR3 length: 14 residues. A note on this clone: One end of the junction does not line up with germline, which may come from a read error. This specimen includes other DNA sequences encoding the same CDR3.

The V gene is TRBV27, the J gene TRBJ2-7, with 9 bases that match TRBD1. The source is a human donor with Burkitt lymphoma. The sequenced sample was tumor tissue. CDR3 protein: CASKTRDRADEQYF. The CDR3 DNA reads TGTGCCAGCAAAACCCGGGACAGGGCTGACGAGCAGTACTTT.